This T cell receptor beta chain was profiled in a study of cytotoxic CD8 clonotypes in ibrutinib-treated CLL. Background on the study: The subjects consisted of eleven to twelve relapsed/refractory and around 15 treatment-naive individuals, with roughly 17 IGHV unmutated. General observations from the study: The study found clonality rose at ibrutinib response, then fell toward baseline at progression. Public clonotypes occurred uncommonly; on treatment, they contracted or remained stable.

The V and J ends lost 6 bases and 6 bases, in that order; junction bases with no gene match: 8. CDR3 length equals 15 residues. Germline values: CDR1 LGHNT, CDR2 FRNRAP. Investigators sourced approximately 1.8 micrograms of genomic DNA from cryopreserved PBMCs for TCR beta libraries. As for this clone: Antigen unknown.

Method: immunoSEQ multiplex PCR; TCRdb's copy keeps in-frame clones and lacks some. The table shows approximately 67,000 clones, with more than 75% occurring only once. The source is a human donor with chronic lymphocytic leukemia. Here the sequenced sample was PBMCs, taken at disease progression, from a patient treated with ibrutinib. The chain couples TRBV12-5 to TRBJ2-1; 10 bases are a match to TRBD1. CDR3 sequence: CASGPRQGASNEQFF. CDR3 nucleotides: TGTGCTAGTGGACCCCGACAGGGGGCGTCCAATGAGCAGTTCTTC.